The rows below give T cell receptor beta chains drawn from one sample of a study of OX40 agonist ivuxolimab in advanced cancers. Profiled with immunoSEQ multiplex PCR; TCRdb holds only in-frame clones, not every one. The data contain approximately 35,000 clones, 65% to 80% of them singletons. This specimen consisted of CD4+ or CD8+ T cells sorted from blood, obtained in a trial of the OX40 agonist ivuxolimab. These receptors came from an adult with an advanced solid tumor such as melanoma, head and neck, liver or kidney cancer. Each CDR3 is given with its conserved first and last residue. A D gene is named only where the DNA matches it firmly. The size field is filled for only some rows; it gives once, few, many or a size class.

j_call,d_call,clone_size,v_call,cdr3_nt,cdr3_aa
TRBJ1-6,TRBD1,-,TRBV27,TGTGCCAGCAGTTTGACAGGGCAATGGGCCCCCCACTTT,CASSLTGQWAPHF
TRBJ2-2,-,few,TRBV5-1,TGCGCCAGCAGCTTGGGTACGAACACCGGGGAGCTGTTTTTT,CASSLGTNTGELFF
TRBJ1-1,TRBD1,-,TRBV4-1,TGCGCCAGCAGCCAAGATGACAGGGGGCTTGAAGCTTTCTTT,CASSQDDRGLEAFF
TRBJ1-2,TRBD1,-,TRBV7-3,TGTGCCATCCCGGGCCCAGGGGGCTATGGCTACACCTTC,CAIPGPGGYGYTF
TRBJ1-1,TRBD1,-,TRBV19,TGTGCCAGTACTATCCGGGTGACAGGGGGCACTGAAGCTTTCTTT,CASTIRVTGGTEAFF
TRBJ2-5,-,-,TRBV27,TGTGCCAGCAGTCCTCTAGGACAGATACAAGAGACCCAGTACTTC,CASSPLGQIQETQYF
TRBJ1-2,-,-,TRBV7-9,TGTGCCAGCAGCTTTTCAGCGTATGGCTACACCTTC,CASSFSAYGYTF
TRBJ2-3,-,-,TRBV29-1,TGCAGCGTTGAGGGGCTAGCGACCACAGATACGCAGTATTTT,CSVEGLATTDTQYF
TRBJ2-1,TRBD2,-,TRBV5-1,TGCGCCAGCAGCTTGGGGACTAGCGGTCGGTATGAGCAGTTCTTC,CASSLGTSGRYEQFF
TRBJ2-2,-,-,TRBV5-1,TGCGCCAGCAGCTTGGAAGGGGGGCACACCGGGGAGCTGTTTTTT,CASSLEGGHTGELFF
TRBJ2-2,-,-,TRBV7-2,TGTGCCAGCAGCTCCCACAGGGAAGCCGGGGAGCTGTTTTTT,CASSSHREAGELFF